These 12 T cell receptor beta chains were sequenced from one sample in a study of T cell responses to AZD1222 COVID-19 vaccine. Only in-frame clones appear in the TCRdb table, and some are missing; sequencing was by immunoSEQ multiplex PCR. The data show around 97,000 clones, 75% to 90% seen once. Here the sequenced sample was peripheral blood, taken on day 0 of AZD1222 vaccination. These receptors originate from an adult in good health.

The J gene is TRBJ2-7, the V gene TRBV11-3; D might be TRBD1 or TRBD2, each matching 5 bases. The CDR3 runs 13 residues. Trimming stripped 5 bases from V and 6 bases from J, with 14 bases between. Germline CDR1 SGHNT, CDR2 YENEEA. CDR3 nucleotides: TGTGCCAGCAGCATGGTGGGGGTCGGCGAGCAGTACTTC. Translating it yields CASSMVGVGEQYF.

The chain uses TRBV30 and TRBJ1-1; D unresolved. The V end lost 0 bases, the J end lost 0 bases, and 11 bases lay between the germline ends. The CDR3 spans 15 residues. Germline V gives CDR1 GTSNPN, CDR2 SVGIG (reference sequence). CDR3 sequence reads: CAWSVLGIMNTEAFF. The CDR3 nucleotides are TGTGCCTGGAGTGTACTAGGGATCATGAACACTGAAGCTTTCTTT.

The CDR3, as DNA: TGTGCCAGCAGCTTAATGACGGGGGGGCTCCACGAGCAGTACTTC. Translated: CASSLMTGGLHEQYF. V and J are TRBV7-2 and TRBJ2-7; 8 bases align to TRBD2. Trimming removed 2 bases from V and 5 bases from J; junction bases left unmatched: 8. Germline V gene data show CDR1 as SGHTA and CDR2 as FQGNSA. CDR3 length: 15 amino acids. The full variable domain, completed using reference TRBV7-2 and TRBJ2-7, is GAGVSQSPSNKVTEKGKDVELRCDPISGHTALYWYRQSLGQGLEFLIYFQGNSAPDKSGLPSDRFSAERTGGSVSTLTIQRTQQEDSAVYLCASSLMTGGLHEQYFGPGTRLTVT.

J is TRBJ2-2 and V is TRBV14, with D possibly TRBD1 on 6 matching bases. The CDR3 length is 14 residues. V was shortened by 4 bases and J by 6 bases, with 12 bases between the two germline ends. In germline, CDR1 is SGHDN, CDR2 FVKESK. The CDR3 spells CASSRLGASGELFF. CDR3 coding DNA: TGTGCCAGCAGCCGGCTGGGGGCCTCCGGGGAGCTGTTTTTT.

This chain joins TRBV20-1 and TRBJ1-1; D gene ambiguous. This CDR3 spans 8 amino acids. CDR1 is DFQATT and CDR2 is SNEGSKA in the germline V gene (reference sequence). As DNA, the CDR3 is TGCGGGAACACTGAAGCTTTCTTT. Its protein product is CGNTEAFF.

V gene TRBV2 combines with J gene TRBJ2-7; TRBD1 is a possible D gene (5 bases). The CDR3 spans 15 residues. Trimming left V 2 bases short and J 0 bases short, with 11 bases between. Germline values: CDR1 SNHLY, CDR2 FYNNEI. CDR3 coding DNA: TGTGCCAGCAGTGAATGGTCCCAGGGCTCCTACGAGCAGTACTTC. This encodes CASSEWSQGSYEQYF.

The chain is built from TRBV6-5 and TRBJ1-6; 7 bases agree with TRBD1. The CDR3 length is 14 residues. After removal of 6 bases from V and 5 bases from J, the junction contained 4 bases not matched to a gene. Germline V gene sequence: CDR1 MNHEY, CDR2 SVGAGI. CDR3 in amino acids: CASRIGTDNSPLHF. Here the CDR3 DNA reads TGTGCCAGCAGGATCGGGACAGATAATTCACCCCTCCACTTT.

This clone showed up just a few times. This chain uses TRBV27 with TRBJ1-4, with D maybe TRBD1 (5 bases). The CDR3 runs 12 residues. CDR1 and CDR2 from the germline V gene are MNHEY and SMNVEV (reference sequence). V was pared by 5 bases and J by 10 bases, with 11 bases between. The CDR3 DNA sequence: TGTGCCAGCAGTGGTGCCGGGGGAAAACTGTTTTTT. Its protein is CASSGAGGKLFF.

V is TRBV9 and J is TRBJ1-2, with 7 positions matching TRBD1. V shed 0 bases, J shed 2 bases, and the junction held 7 bases outside the gene matches. In germline, CDR1 is SGDLS, CDR2 YYNGEE. The CDR3 runs 16 residues. The CDR3 nucleotides are TGTGCCAGCAGCGTAGCTACCGGCAGGGGGAACTATGGCTACACCTTC. This codes for CASSVATGRGNYGYTF.

The chain carries TRBV28 and TRBJ1-1; 8 bases are a match to TRBD1. The germline gives CDR1 MDHEN, CDR2 SYDVKM. The V segment lost 6 bases and the J segment 7 bases; nucleotides outside the gene matches: 16. This CDR3 is built from 16 residues. This CDR3 is CASRVPLLDRAGEAFF. The DNA of the CDR3 is TGTGCCAGCAGGGTTCCCCTCCTGGACAGGGCGGGTGAAGCTTTCTTT.

This sequence joins TRBV20-1 and TRBJ2-3; 10 bases align to TRBD2. Trimming at V came to 3 bases and at J to 0 bases, leaving 3 bases not matched to a gene. The CDR3 consists of 15 residues. Per germline, CDR1 DFQATT and CDR2 SNEGSKA (reference sequence). CDR3: CSASPSGGSTDTQYF. In DNA form, the CDR3 reads TGCAGTGCTAGTCCTAGCGGGGGTAGCACAGATACGCAGTATTTT.

The gene calls are TRBV7-2 and TRBJ2-7; 8 bases are a match to TRBD2. The CDR3 length is 17 residues. V lost 3 bases, J lost 4 bases, and 14 bases stayed unmatched. CDR1 is SGHTA, CDR2 FQGNSA, per germline. CDR3 residues: CASSFAQSPSGQYEQYF. The CDR3 DNA sequence: TGTGCCAGCAGCTTCGCTCAAAGCCCTAGCGGGCAGTACGAGCAGTACTTC. Using reference TRBV7-2 and TRBJ2-7 for the parts outside the CDR3, the full variable domain is GAGVSQSPSNKVTEKGKDVELRCDPISGHTALYWYRQSLGQGLEFLIYFQGNSAPDKSGLPSDRFSAERTGGSVSTLTIQRTQQEDSAVYLCASSFAQSPSGQYEQYFGPGTRLTVT.